This T cell receptor beta chain stems from a study of OX40 agonist ivuxolimab in advanced cancers. At the level of the study: Administration of intravenous ivuxolimab to patients occurred every 2 weeks at 0.01 to 10 mg/kg. Participants, around 80% male, averaged roughly 60 years of age, ranging from about 20 to 79. Three partial responders included one hepatocellular carcinoma patient and two cutaneous melanoma patients. General study results and limits: Averaged across samples, CD8+ T cells carried more expanded clones than CD4+ did.

Comment on this clone: The target antigen is unknown.

V dropped 10 bases and J dropped 5 bases, with 14 bases sitting between them. This CDR3 spans 12 amino acids. Germline loops: CDR1 LNHDA, CDR2 SQIVND (reference sequence). The protocol was immunoSEQ multiplex PCR, while the TCRdb copy is restricted to in-frame clones and leaves out a portion. The table includes fewer than 70,000 clones, less than 85% detected once. The sequence came from an adult with an advanced solid tumor such as melanoma, head and neck, liver or kidney cancer. The V gene is TRBV19, the J gene TRBJ2-5; tentatively, D is TRBD2 (6 bases). Specimen: CD4+ or CD8+ T cells sorted from blood, collected in a trial of the OX40 agonist ivuxolimab. The DNA of the CDR3 is TGTGCCACTCGGACGGGGGAGGAGACCCAGTACTTC. This sequence encodes CATRTGEETQYF. The variable domain in full, completed from reference TRBV19 and TRBJ2-5, reads DGGITQSPKYLFRKEGQNVTLSCEQNLNHDAMYWYRQDPGQGLRLIYYSQIVNDFQKGDIAEGYSVSREKKESFPLTVTSAQKNPTAFYLCATRTGEETQYFGPGTRLLVL.